These 26 T cell receptor beta chains came from one sample sequenced in a study of cytomegalovirus exposure and HLA in healthy donors. Clones were sequenced by immunoSEQ multiplex PCR, and TCRdb holds only the in-frame ones, with some missing. The data show over 150,000 clones, 85% to 90% seen once. The sample comprised PBMCs. The receptor source for this set is a human donor in good health.

V is TRBV18 and J is TRBJ1-1; 9 bases fit TRBD1. After removal of 2 bases from V and 0 bases from J, the junction contained 10 bases not matched to a gene. There are 18 residues in the CDR3. Germline values: CDR1 KGHSH, CDR2 LQKENI. CDR3: CASSPIVGQGLVNTEAFF. CDR3 in DNA: TGTGCCAGCTCACCAATTGTGGGACAGGGTTTGGTGAACACTGAAGCTTTCTTT. Based on the CDR3 plus reference TRBV18 and TRBJ1-1, the full variable domain is NAGVMQNPRHLVRRRGQEARLRCSPMKGHSHVYWYRQLPEEGLKFMVYLQKENIIDESGMPKERFSAEFPKEGPSILRIQQVVRGDSAAYFCASSPIVGQGLVNTEAFFGQGTRLTVV.

J is TRBJ1-4 and V is TRBV7-9; no clear D gene. The CDR3 totals 15 residues. V was trimmed by 5 bases and J by 8 bases, leaving 18 bases between them. From germline, CDR1 is SEHNR and CDR2 FQNEAQ (reference sequence). CDR3 nucleotides: TGTGCCAGCAGCGACCTCGGGAGCCGGCGGGAAAAACTGTTTTTT. Its protein is CASSDLGSRREKLFF.

CDR3 coding DNA: TGTGCCAGCAGCTTATACGGGACCGGGGAGCTGTTTTTT. Its protein product is CASSLYGTGELFF. The chain recombines TRBV11-2 with TRBJ2-2; D call uncertain. The germline V gene has CDR1 SGHAT and CDR2 FQNNGV. V was cut by 2 bases and J by 5 bases, with 6 bases left in between. This CDR3 is 13 amino acids long.

The chain links TRBV5-1 to TRBJ2-7; 10 nucleotides match TRBD2. V was clipped by 0 bases and J by 3 bases; unmatched bases: 3. Germline CDR1 reads SGHRS; CDR2 reads YFSETQ. The CDR3 consists of 15 residues. The CDR3 coding sequence is TGCGCCAGCAGCTTGGGGACTAGCGGATACTACGAGCAGTACTTC. Translating gives CASSLGTSGYYEQYF.

The rearrangement joins TRBV6-5 to TRBJ1-4, with 7 bases lining up with TRBD1. Germline V gene sequence: CDR1 MNHEY, CDR2 SVGAGI. The V and J ends lost 6 bases and 4 bases, in that order; junction bases with no gene match: 2. The CDR3 totals 13 residues. The DNA of the CDR3 is TGTGCCAGCAGGAGGGACAGTAATGAAAAACTGTTTTTT. Its translation: CASRRDSNEKLFF.

This chain joins TRBV11-2 and TRBJ2-5, with 7 bases identical to TRBD2. The V segment lost 3 bases and the J segment 4 bases; nucleotides outside the gene matches: 5. The CDR3 sequence is 14 residues long. The germline gives CDR1 SGHAT, CDR2 FQNNGV. The CDR3 region has the DNA TGTGCCAGCAGCTTCGGGGCGGGAGTAGAGACCCAGTACTTC. Amino acid sequence: CASSFGAGVETQYF.

The V call is TRBV6-1, the J call TRBJ1-1, with TRBD1 as a possible D gene (5 bases). V dropped 6 bases and J dropped 5 bases, with 13 bases sitting between them. The germline V gene has CDR1 MNHNS and CDR2 SASEGT. This CDR3 is built from 13 residues. The CDR3 is CASSPGGVTEAFF. Here the CDR3 DNA reads TGTGCCAGCAGCCCCGGGGGGGTAACTGAAGCTTTCTTT.

This clone was seen only once. The chain employs TRBV27 and TRBJ2-7, with 7 bases that match TRBD2. The length of the CDR3 is 15 residues. Losses at the gene ends were 2 bases for V and 3 bases for J; bases not matched to a gene: 7. CDR1 MNHEY and CDR2 SMNVEV come from the germline V gene (reference sequence). In DNA form, the CDR3 reads TGTGCCAGCAGTTTAGGGGCTAGCGGTGGCTACGAGCAGTACTTC. The encoded protein is CASSLGASGGYEQYF.

The chain recombines TRBV29-1 with TRBJ2-6, with 13 bases identical to TRBD2. This CDR3 has 18 amino acids. V was pared by 1 base and J by 0 bases, with 3 bases of the junction left unmatched. Germline-derived CDR1 and CDR2 are SQVTM and ANQGSEA. CDR3 sequence (DNA): TGCAGCGTTGAAGTTAGGACTAGCGGGAGCTCTGGGGCCAACGTCCTGACTTTC. This codes for CSVEVRTSGSSGANVLTF.

This sequence joins TRBV27 and TRBJ1-5; possibly TRBD1 for D (6 bases). V gave up 3 bases and J gave up 3 bases, with 12 bases separating them. This CDR3 has 15 amino acids. Germline V gene lookup returns CDR1 MNHEY and CDR2 SMNVEV (reference sequence). In DNA, the CDR3 is TGTGCCAGCAGTTTGGCCACAGGGTCCAATCAGCCCCAGCATTTT. This gives the protein CASSLATGSNQPQHF.

This clone came up many times. The chain links TRBV27 to TRBJ2-7; possible D gene TRBD1, 6 bases. Germline V gene lookup returns CDR1 MNHEY and CDR2 SMNVEV (reference sequence). The CDR3 has 15 amino acids. V was clipped by 4 bases and J by 2 bases, with 15 bases between them. The CDR3 DNA reads as TGTGCCAGCAGTTCCTCAGGGGTATCAGCCTACGAGCAGTACTTC. It translates to CASSSSGVSAYEQYF.

The chain is built from TRBV7-8 and TRBJ1-2, with D unclear. The V end was cut by 1 base, the J end by 4 bases, with 13 bases between. Germline CDR1 reads SGHVS; CDR2 reads FQNEAQ. The CDR3 length is 15 residues. CDR3 loop: CASSLVIGEGYGYTF. DNA of the CDR3: TGTGCCAGCAGCTTAGTTATCGGGGAGGGCTATGGCTACACCTTC.

V gene TRBV9 combines with J gene TRBJ1-4, with D perhaps TRBD1 (6 bases). The CDR3 runs to 15 residues. Germline CDR1 and CDR2: SGDLS and YYNGEE. V lost 2 bases, J lost 3 bases, and 11 bases lay in between. The CDR3 spells CASSVSRGSNEKLFF. The DNA of the CDR3 is TGTGCCAGCAGCGTGAGCAGGGGCTCTAATGAAAAACTGTTTTTT.

This rearrangement joins TRBV29-1 to TRBJ2-7; D might be TRBD2 (6 bases). The CDR3 extends over 13 amino acids. V gave up 0 bases and J gave up 1 base, with 7 bases separating them. Germline assignment: CDR1 SQVTM and CDR2 ANQGSEA. In nucleotides, the CDR3 is TGCAGCGTTGAAGAAGGGACTTCCTACGAGCAGTACTTC. Encoded protein: CSVEEGTSYEQYF.

The rearrangement links TRBV29-1 to TRBJ2-7, with D tentatively TRBD1 (6 bases). Germline V gene sequence: CDR1 SQVTM, CDR2 ANQGSEA. This CDR3 comprises 12 residues. The V gene lost 5 bases and the J gene lost 2 bases, with 10 bases spanning the gap. The CDR3 DNA reads as TGCAGCGTTATGAGACAGGCCTACGAGCAGTACTTC. Its translation: CSVMRQAYEQYF.

The chain couples TRBV7-9 to TRBJ1-4, with 7 bases fitting TRBD1. Unmatched junction bases numbered 9, after V lost 4 bases and J lost 1 base. Germline V lookup: CDR1 SEHNR, CDR2 FQNEAQ (reference sequence). The CDR3 runs 17 residues. The CDR3 region is CASSYRDSQITNEKLFF. As DNA, the CDR3 is TGTGCCAGCAGCTACCGGGACAGCCAAATAACTAATGAAAAACTGTTTTTT.

The chain links TRBV19 to TRBJ2-7, with D maybe TRBD2 (5 bases). CDR3 length: 15 amino acids. The V end was cut by 4 bases, the J end by 0 bases, with 13 bases between. Germline lookup yields CDR1 LNHDA and CDR2 SQIVND (reference sequence). This CDR3 reads CASSRSHRGSYEQYF. For the CDR3, the DNA is TGTGCCAGTAGTAGATCTCATCGGGGCTCCTACGAGCAGTACTTC.

This chain links TRBV9 with TRBJ2-2, with 9 nucleotides matching TRBD1. CDR1 is SGDLS, CDR2 YYNGEE, per germline. V dropped 3 bases and J dropped 7; count of bases not matched to a gene: 10. This CDR3 has 16 amino acids. The CDR3 sequence is CASSDPWDRVLGELFF. CDR3 nucleotides: TGTGCCAGCAGCGACCCTTGGGACAGGGTTCTCGGGGAGCTGTTTTTT.

This rearrangement joins TRBV6-1 to TRBJ2-5, with D unclear. Germline V CDR1 and CDR2: MNHNS, SASEGT. The ends were cut back, 3 bases at V and 5 bases at J, with 7 bases in the middle. The CDR3 contains 12 residues. The CDR3 protein is CASSDRSETQYF. In DNA form, the CDR3 reads TGTGCCAGCAGTGACCGTTCGGAGACCCAGTACTTC.

This sequence joins TRBV7-2 and TRBJ2-5; tentatively, D is TRBD1 (7 bases). This CDR3 has 13 residues. Germline CDR1 reads SGHTA; CDR2 reads FQGNSA. V gave up 5 bases and J gave up 3 bases, with 10 bases separating them. CDR3 coding DNA: TGTGCCAGCAGCCGCGGGACAGAAGAGACCCAGTACTTC. Amino acids: CASSRGTEETQYF.

This clone was observed once. This chain joins TRBV12-5 and TRBJ2-2; the match to TRBD1 covers 7 bases. The CDR3 has 16 amino acids. Germline assignment: CDR1 LGHNT and CDR2 FRNRAP. V lost 3 bases, J lost 4 bases, and 8 bases stayed unmatched. CDR3: CASGLSLDRATGELFF. CDR3 DNA sequence: TGTGCTAGTGGTTTATCCCTCGACAGGGCCACCGGGGAGCTGTTTTTT.

The chain is built from TRBV5-1 and TRBJ1-4; D is uncertain. The length of the CDR3 is 12 residues. Germline V lookup: CDR1 SGHRS, CDR2 YFSETQ. The V gene lost 7 bases and the J gene lost 6 bases, with 10 bases spanning the gap. The CDR3 coding sequence is TGCGCCAGCCGACTATGGGATGAAAAACTGTTTTTT. Translation: CASRLWDEKLFF.

The CDR3 protein is CASSLYGDKVNEQFF. The CDR3 DNA reads as TGCGCCAGCAGCTTGTATGGGGACAAAGTCAATGAGCAGTTCTTC. The J gene is TRBJ2-1, the V gene TRBV5-1; tentatively, D is TRBD1 (6 bases). The V gene lost 1 base and the J gene lost 6 bases, with 14 bases spanning the gap. Per germline, CDR1 SGHRS and CDR2 YFSETQ. The CDR3 consists of 15 residues.

The rearrangement uses TRBV2 and TRBJ2-5, with D tentatively TRBD1 (6 bases). Trimming took off 11 bases at V and 1 base at J, with 17 bases between the two ends. The CDR3 length is 14 residues. Germline lookup yields CDR1 SNHLY and CDR2 FYNNEI. As DNA, the CDR3 is TGTGCCGGAAAGGACAGTAGAGGCCAAGAGACCCAGTACTTC. Encoded protein: CAGKDSRGQETQYF.

The chain links TRBV6-5 to TRBJ1-3, with no clear D. The V gene's germline CDR1 is MNHEY and CDR2 SVGAGI. The CDR3 consists of 15 residues. V was cut by 0 bases and J by 3 bases, with 9 bases left in between. Written as DNA, the CDR3 is TGTGCCAGCAGTTACTCGAGAGGGATTGGAAACACCATATATTTT. Translation gives CASSYSRGIGNTIYF.

This sequence joins TRBV7-8 and TRBJ1-2; possible D gene TRBD1, 5 bases. The CDR3 is made up of 14 amino acids. CDR1 and CDR2 (germline): SGHVS, FQNEAQ. V was trimmed by 2 bases and J by 0 bases, leaving 7 bases between them. The CDR3 loop reads CASSLTGANYGYTF. CDR3 DNA sequence: TGTGCCAGCAGCTTAACAGGCGCTAACTATGGCTACACCTTC.